One sample yielded the 26 T cell receptor beta chains listed below, sequenced in a study of cytomegalovirus exposure and HLA in healthy donors. The PCR had 60 Vbeta and 13 Jbeta primers. The assay was immunoSEQ multiplex PCR, and TCRdb's table has in-frame clones only and misses some. The table has about 120,000 clones, around 74% seen once. Sequencing used PBMCs. Receptor source: a woman aged 18-29 years in good health and CMV-seronegative.

The V call is TRBV6-1, the J call TRBJ2-7; 13 bases agree with TRBD2. The V gene's germline CDR1 is MNHNS and CDR2 SASEGT. Germline trimming cut 0 bases from V and 3 bases from J; bases unmatched to any gene: 5. This CDR3 is built from 17 residues. CDR3 residues: CASSEARTSGGLYEQYF. The CDR3 DNA follows: TGTGCCAGCAGTGAAGCAAGGACTAGCGGGGGCCTCTACGAGCAGTACTTC.

The V gene is TRBV5-1, the J gene TRBJ1-1; D possibly corresponds to TRBD1 (6 bases). This CDR3 has 13 residues. Germline V gives CDR1 SGHRS, CDR2 YFSETQ. The V end lost 6 bases, the J end lost 11 bases, and 20 bases lay between the germline ends. CDR3 sequence: CASTPDSRTGAFF. CDR3 bases: TGCGCCAGCACCCCGGACAGTCGTACAGGTGCTTTCTTT. Drawing the rest from reference TRBV5-1 and TRBJ1-1, the complete variable domain is KAGVTQTPRYLIKTRGQQVTLSCSPISGHRSVSWYQQTPGQGLQFLFEYFSETQRNKGNFPGRFSGRQFSNSRSEMNVSTLELGDSALYLCASTPDSRTGAFFGQGTRLTVV.

The V and J genes are TRBV5-1 and TRBJ1-2, with 9 bases aligning to TRBD1. Losses at the gene ends were 0 bases for V and 9 bases for J; bases not matched to a gene: 9. The germline V gene has CDR1 SGHRS and CDR2 YFSETQ. The CDR3 contains 15 residues. This CDR3 is CASSLETGTGSRYTF. CDR3 sequence (DNA): TGCGCCAGCAGCTTGGAGACCGGGACAGGGTCGCGCTACACCTTC. The whole variable domain, remainder taken from reference TRBV5-1 and TRBJ1-2, is KAGVTQTPRYLIKTRGQQVTLSCSPISGHRSVSWYQQTPGQGLQFLFEYFSETQRNKGNFPGRFSGRQFSNSRSEMNVSTLELGDSALYLCASSLETGTGSRYTFGSGTRLTVV.

CDR3 coding DNA: TGCGCCAGCAGCTGGACTAGCGGGGGCTACGAGCAGTACTTC. Its protein is CASSWTSGGYEQYF. The rearrangement joins TRBV5-1 to TRBJ2-7; TRBD2 agrees at 13 bases. The germline gives CDR1 SGHRS, CDR2 YFSETQ. The CDR3 extends over 14 amino acids. The V segment lost 3 bases and the J segment 3 bases; nucleotides outside the gene matches: 0.

This chain connects TRBV25-1 to TRBJ2-2, with D possibly TRBD2 on 5 matching bases. The germline V and J ends were trimmed by 8 bases and 6 bases, with 13 bases remaining between them. Per the germline V gene, CDR1 is MGHDK and CDR2 is SYGVNS. The CDR3 covers 13 residues. In nucleotides, the CDR3 is TGTGCCAGCGCAGGACTTTGGGCCGGGGAGCTGTTTTTT. Residues: CASAGLWAGELFF. Drawing the rest from reference TRBV25-1 and TRBJ2-2, the complete variable domain is EADIYQTPRYLVIGTGKKITLECSQTMGHDKMYWYQQDPGMELHLIHYSYGVNSTEKGDLSSESTVSRIRTEHFPLTLESARPSHTSQYLCASAGLWAGELFFGEGSRLTVL.

This clone was observed a few times. V is TRBV11-2 and J is TRBJ2-7, with TRBD1 matching 7 bases. There are 18 residues in the CDR3. The V and J ends lost 5 bases and 0 bases, in that order; junction bases with no gene match: 16. Germline CDR1 reads SGHAT; CDR2 reads FQNNGV. CDR3 in amino acids: CASSPDRSRPMSSYEQYF. DNA for the CDR3: TGTGCCAGCAGCCCGGACAGGAGTAGGCCTATGAGCTCCTACGAGCAGTACTTC.

The J gene is TRBJ2-3, the V gene TRBV5-6, with 7 bases identical to TRBD1. The CDR3 has 15 residues. Germline-derived CDR1 and CDR2 are SGHDT and YYEEEE. J was trimmed by 6 bases and V by 2 bases; bases with no gene match: 9. The CDR3 reads CASSFEETGLDTQYF. CDR3 nucleotides: TGTGCCAGCAGCTTCGAAGAGACAGGGTTGGATACGCAGTATTTT.

This chain uses TRBV5-1 with TRBJ2-1; 9 bases agree with TRBD2. The CDR3 is 15 residues long. The germline V gene has CDR1 SGHRS and CDR2 YFSETQ. The V gene end was trimmed by 3 bases and the J gene end by 1 base; junction bases not matched to a gene: 2. CDR3 DNA sequence: TGCGCCAGCAGCTCCACTAGCGGGTCCTACAATGAGCAGTTCTTC. Protein product: CASSSTSGSYNEQFF.

This clone has just a few counts. V and J are TRBV5-1 and TRBJ1-1, with 10 bases matching TRBD1. The CDR3 is 17 residues long. The germline V gene has CDR1 SGHRS and CDR2 YFSETQ. With 4 bases clipped from V and 1 base from J, the junction kept 10 bases outside the gene matches. The chain's CDR3 is CASSPSARTGGNTEAFF. CDR3 DNA: TGCGCCAGCAGCCCGAGTGCCCGGACAGGGGGGAACACTGAAGCTTTCTTT.

The chain is built from TRBV28 and TRBJ1-5; tentative D call: TRBD1 (5 bases). Trimming pared 3 bases from V and 10 bases from J, leaving 16 bases between. The CDR3 runs 14 residues. In germline, CDR1 is MDHEN, CDR2 SYDVKM. The CDR3 nucleotides read TGTGCCAGCAGTTTCGTGGCAGGGTTTAGCCCCCAGCATTTT. Translation gives CASSFVAGFSPQHF.

This chain connects TRBV4-2 to TRBJ2-4; tentatively, D is TRBD1 (6 bases). V lost 4 bases and J lost 0, with 16 bases in between. The V gene's germline CDR1 is LGHNA and CDR2 YNFKEQ. CDR3 length: 17 amino acids. This CDR3 is CASSLARDRLAKNIQYF. The CDR3 DNA reads TGTGCCAGCAGCCTCGCCCGAGACAGGCTAGCCAAAAACATTCAGTACTTC.

This clone was counted a single time. V and J are TRBV27 and TRBJ1-5; 7 nucleotides match TRBD1. The V gene's germline CDR1 is MNHEY and CDR2 SMNVEV (reference sequence). The CDR3 length is 15 residues. J was trimmed by 5 bases and V by 5 bases; bases with no gene match: 9. In DNA, the CDR3 is TGTGCCAGCAGTACCCGACAGGGTCAGGATCAGCCCCAGCATTTT. Its translation: CASSTRQGQDQPQHF.

In its sample, this clone was seen once. The CDR3 loop is CASSFTLAGGRNEQFF. CDR3 sequence (DNA): TGCGCCAGCAGCTTTACCCTAGCGGGGGGGCGGAATGAGCAGTTCTTC. The chain is built from TRBV4-1 and TRBJ2-1; 12 bases are a match to TRBD2. The CDR3 runs 16 residues. V shed 5 bases and J 7 bases; nucleotides not matched to a gene: 9. Germline V CDR1 and CDR2: MGHRA, YSYEKL.

Only a few counts were recorded for this clone. The V and J genes are TRBV6-5 and TRBJ1-1; 10 bases line up with TRBD1. There are 12 residues in the CDR3. V shed 10 bases, J shed 6 bases, and the junction held 5 bases outside the gene matches. Per germline, CDR1 MNHEY and CDR2 SVGAGI. The CDR3 coding sequence is TGTGCCACCGGGACAGGGGTCTCTGAAGCTTTCTTT. Translating gives CATGTGVSEAFF.

This chain joins TRBV5-1 and TRBJ1-4; tentative D call: TRBD1 (5 bases). Germline V CDR1 and CDR2: SGHRS, YFSETQ. The CDR3 totals 17 residues. Trimming took off 0 bases at V and 0 bases at J, with 12 bases between the two ends. DNA of the CDR3: TGCGCCAGCAGCTTGGCTTTCGGGGGGGCAACTAATGAAAAACTGTTTTTT. Its translation: CASSLAFGGATNEKLFF.

V gene TRBV4-1 combines with J gene TRBJ2-3, with D maybe TRBD2 (6 bases). The CDR3 spans 16 residues. Trimming removed 4 bases from V and 6 bases from J, with 20 bases in between. CDR1 is MGHRA, CDR2 YSYEKL, per germline. The CDR3 loop reads CASSPPWRDLGDTQYF. In nucleotides, the CDR3 is TGCGCCAGCAGCCCCCCCTGGAGGGACTTGGGGGATACGCAGTATTTT.

V and J are TRBV5-1 and TRBJ1-2; possible D gene TRBD1, 5 bases. V was clipped by 4 bases and J by 7 bases, with 20 bases between them. The CDR3 sequence is 15 residues long. Germline loops: CDR1 SGHRS, CDR2 YFSETQ. The CDR3 region has the DNA TGCGCCAGCAGCGGGGGGTCGATACTGGAGAGTGGCTACACCTTC. This encodes CASSGGSILESGYTF.

This clone occurred a few times. The gene calls are TRBV6-1 and TRBJ2-7; 7 bases fit TRBD1. This CDR3 spans 15 amino acids. Trimming cost V 2 bases and J 0 bases; bases outside gene matches: 4. Germline V lookup: CDR1 MNHNS, CDR2 SASEGT. The CDR3 region is CASSEMTGSSYEQYF. In nucleotides, the CDR3 is TGTGCCAGCAGTGAAATGACAGGGAGCTCCTACGAGCAGTACTTC.

V is TRBV5-6 and J is TRBJ1-6; D is unclear. V was shortened by 4 bases and J by 6 bases, with 8 bases between the two germline ends. In germline, CDR1 is SGHDT, CDR2 YYEEEE. This CDR3 has 13 residues. CDR3 coding DNA: TGTGCCAGCAGCCCAGGTGGTAATTCACCCCTCCACTTT. This gives the protein CASSPGGNSPLHF.

The rearrangement joins TRBV27 to TRBJ2-7; TRBD1 agrees at 8 bases. CDR1 MNHEY and CDR2 SMNVEV come from the germline V gene (reference sequence). V shed 5 bases and J 2 bases; nucleotides not matched to a gene: 5. The CDR3 sequence is 14 residues long. The CDR3 DNA sequence: TGTGCCAGCAGTGGGGGACAGGCGGCCTACGAGCAGTACTTC. This codes for CASSGGQAAYEQYF.

This clone was seen only a few times. The chain combines TRBV5-1 with TRBJ2-1, with D possibly being TRBD2 (5 bases). The germline V gene encodes CDR1 SGHRS and CDR2 YFSETQ. V lost 0 bases to trimming and J lost 4 bases, with 11 bases between them. The CDR3 is 15 amino acids. This CDR3 reads CASSLERAVYNEQFF. In nucleotides, the CDR3 is TGCGCCAGCAGCTTGGAACGAGCGGTATACAATGAGCAGTTCTTC.

The chain links TRBV7-9 to TRBJ2-3, with a weak D call TRBD2 (6 bases). CDR3 size: 16 residues. Germline V gives CDR1 SEHNR, CDR2 FQNEAQ (reference sequence). V was cut by 5 bases and J by 0 bases, with 15 bases left in between. The CDR3 loop is CASSPPTSRSTDTQYF. CDR3 DNA sequence: TGTGCCAGCAGCCCCCCTACTAGCAGAAGCACAGATACGCAGTATTTT.

The sample holds a few counts of this clone. The gene calls are TRBV5-5 and TRBJ1-1, with D unclear. Looked up from germline, CDR1 is SGHKS and CDR2 is YYEKEE (reference sequence). The CDR3 runs to 13 residues. The germline V and J ends were trimmed by 3 bases and 4 bases, with 10 bases remaining between them. Here the CDR3 DNA reads TGTGCCAGCAGCTCGACACGCAGCACTGAAGCTTTCTTT. It is translated as CASSSTRSTEAFF.

This clone was picked up a small number of times. The chain links TRBV18 to TRBJ2-1, with TRBD1 matching 10 bases. V trimming: 6 bases; J trimming: 9 bases; junction bases outside the gene matches: 14. Germline V CDR1 and CDR2: KGHSH, LQKENI. The CDR3 is 16 residues long. The CDR3 bases are TGTGCCAGCTCGCAGAATACCGGGACAGGGGCTTCTGAGCAGTTCTTC. Translating it yields CASSQNTGTGASEQFF.

The rearrangement uses TRBV13 and TRBJ2-5; the match to TRBD2 covers 10 bases. This CDR3 is 17 amino acids long. V shed 5 bases and J 0 bases; nucleotides not matched to a gene: 9. Germline V gene lookup returns CDR1 PRHDT and CDR2 FYEKMQ (reference sequence). The CDR3 DNA is TGTGCCAGCAGCACCTACTCTAGCGGGGGATACCAAGAGACCCAGTACTTC. It codes for CASSTYSSGGYQETQYF.

The rearrangement joins TRBV30 to TRBJ1-1, with D possibly matching TRBD1 (5 bases). This CDR3 comprises 13 residues. The V gene's germline CDR1 is GTSNPN and CDR2 SVGIG (reference sequence). Trimming took off 4 bases at V and 0 bases at J, with 9 bases between the two ends. CDR3 sequence: CAWTIGVNTEAFF. For the CDR3, the DNA is TGTGCCTGGACCATAGGGGTGAACACTGAAGCTTTCTTT.